Presented here are 23 T cell receptor beta chains from one specimen sequenced in a study of blood T cell repertoires in COVID-19. Method: immunoSEQ multiplex PCR; TCRdb's copy keeps in-frame clones and lacks some. The table includes some 320,000 clones, 90% detected once. The specimen was PBMCs or T cells enriched from blood (not recorded which). The receptors were sampled from a woman aged 25 to 39 who had been exposed to COVID-19.

The chain uses TRBV27 and TRBJ1-5, with 8 bases fitting TRBD1. The length of the CDR3 is 14 residues. CDR1 and CDR2 (germline): MNHEY, SMNVEV (reference sequence). V trimming: 6 bases; J trimming: 7 bases; junction bases outside the gene matches: 8. Written as DNA, the CDR3 is TGTGCCAGCAGCGTCACAGGGGGGCAGCAGCCCCAGCATTTT. Encoded protein: CASSVTGGQQPQHF.

The chain couples TRBV6-5 to TRBJ1-5; D is unresolved. Germline CDR1 MNHEY, CDR2 SVGAGI. Trimming removed 8 bases from V and 2 bases from J, with 10 bases in between. The CDR3 spans 13 residues. In DNA form, the CDR3 reads TGTGCCAGCGAGGTGGTGGGCAATCAGCCCCAGCATTTT. This codes for CASEVVGNQPQHF.

The chain couples TRBV6-2 or TRBV6-3 to TRBJ1-5; D may be TRBD1 (6 bases). V was pared by 5 bases and J by 1 base, with 12 bases between. The CDR3 runs to 15 residues. The germline CDR1 and CDR2 sequences are MNHEY and SVGEGT. DNA for the CDR3: TGTGCCAGCAGTAGCTACGGACAGAGCAATCAGCCCCAGCATTTT. Amino acids: CASSSYGQSNQPQHF.

The chain links TRBV4-1 to TRBJ1-2; 7 bases fit TRBD1. Germline lookup yields CDR1 MGHRA and CDR2 YSYEKL. The CDR3 totals 17 residues. V trimming: 4 bases; J trimming: 8 bases; junction bases outside the gene matches: 19. This CDR3 reads CASSPGAGGRFFSGYTF. The CDR3 bases are TGCGCCAGCAGCCCCGGGGCAGGGGGTAGGTTCTTTTCAGGCTACACCTTC.

This clone has a single count. The chain joins TRBV2 to TRBJ1-2; the match to TRBD1 covers 8 bases. V lost 6 bases, J lost 6 bases, and 6 bases stayed unmatched. CDR1 is SNHLY and CDR2 is FYNNEI in the germline V gene. This CDR3 has 13 amino acids. The CDR3 nucleotides are TGTGCCAGCAGGGACAGGGAAGGCCATGGCTACACCTTC. Translated, it gives CASRDREGHGYTF.

This chain joins TRBV7-2 and TRBJ2-7; 7 positions agree with TRBD1. This CDR3 contains 15 residues. Trimming cost V 5 bases and J 0 bases; bases outside gene matches: 7. From germline, CDR1 is SGHTA and CDR2 FQGNSA. The CDR3: CASSPGTVVSYEQYF. The CDR3 DNA reads as TGTGCCAGCAGCCCAGGGACAGTAGTCTCCTACGAGCAGTACTTC.

The CDR3 DNA sequence: TGTGCCAGCAGCGAGGGACAGGGGGCGCATTCTAATGAAAAACTGTTTTTT. This gives the protein CASSEGQGAHSNEKLFF. The chain uses TRBV9 and TRBJ1-4, with TRBD1 matching 12 bases. The CDR3 covers 17 residues. Germline loops: CDR1 SGDLS, CDR2 YYNGEE. V lost 3 bases and J lost 3; bases outside the gene matches: 6. The whole variable domain, filled in from reference TRBV9 and TRBJ1-4, reads DSGVTQTPKHLITATGQRVTLRCSPRSGDLSVYWYQQSLDQGLQFLIQYYNGEERAKGNILERFSAQQFPDLHSELNLSSLELGDSALYFCASSEGQGAHSNEKLFFGSGTQLSVL.

This clone has just one count. V and J are TRBV18 and TRBJ1-1, with a possible D match to TRBD1 (5 bases). V lost 2 bases, J lost 3 bases, and 10 bases lay in between. Germline loops: CDR1 KGHSH, CDR2 LQKENI. The CDR3 has 14 residues. The CDR3 reads CASSPSGRDTEAFF. In nucleotides, the CDR3 is TGTGCCAGCTCACCATCAGGGAGGGACACTGAAGCTTTCTTT.

J is TRBJ1-6 and V is TRBV13; D gene ambiguous. The V gene lost 0 bases and the J gene lost 5 bases, with 17 bases spanning the gap. The germline V gene encodes CDR1 PRHDT and CDR2 FYEKMQ (reference sequence). The CDR3 has 18 residues. Written as DNA, the CDR3 is TGTGCCAGCAGCTTAGGCCCTTCACCACAGAGCCATAATTCACCCCTCCACTTT. It specifies CASSLGPSPQSHNSPLHF.

The chain employs TRBV11-2 and TRBJ1-3; possible D gene TRBD1, 5 bases. This CDR3 is 17 amino acids long. Germline loops: CDR1 SGHAT, CDR2 FQNNGV. Trimming removed 6 bases from V and 0 bases from J, with 18 bases in between. The CDR3 region is CASRSQLGAVSGNTIYF. The CDR3 DNA is TGTGCCAGCAGATCACAATTAGGGGCAGTCTCTGGAAACACCATATATTTT.

The CDR3 protein is CASSLGAVAFF. The CDR3 DNA follows: TGTGCCAGCAGTTTAGGGGCAGTAGCTTTCTTT. This chain links TRBV12-3 or TRBV12-4 with TRBJ1-1; unclear D gene. The CDR3 runs 11 residues. V was trimmed by 1 base and J by 10 bases, leaving 7 bases between them.

The chain carries TRBV7-2 and TRBJ2-7; a weak D match, TRBD1 (6 bases). This CDR3 has 16 amino acids. V was trimmed by 1 base and J by 2 bases, leaving 15 bases between them. The germline CDR1 and CDR2 sequences are SGHTA and FQGNSA. The CDR3 DNA sequence: TGTGCCAGCAGCTTAGTAGGTGGGGGCTCCCCCTACGAGCAGTACTTC. This codes for CASSLVGGGSPYEQYF.

On this clone itself: The sample carries other DNA sequences with the same CDR3. The rearrangement joins TRBV5-4 to TRBJ1-6; 7 bases match TRBD1. Germline V gene sequence: CDR1 SGHNT, CDR2 YYREEE (reference sequence). The CDR3 spans 14 residues. V lost 4 bases to trimming and J lost 4 bases; unmatched junction nucleotides: 2. The CDR3 spells CASSLQGYNSPLHF. The CDR3 DNA is TGTGCCAGCAGCCTACAGGGGTATAATTCACCCCTCCACTTT.

The rearrangement uses TRBV3-1 (or the pseudogene TRBV3-2) and TRBJ1-2; 9 bases are a match to TRBD1. J lost 4 bases, V lost 4 bases, and 7 bases had no gene match. CDR1 and CDR2 (germline): LGHDT, YNNKEL (reference sequence). This CDR3 region has 15 residues. The CDR3 coding sequence is TGTGCCAGCAGCCTTACGGACAGGGGAGCCTATGGCTACACCTTC. Encoded protein: CASSLTDRGAYGYTF.

The chain links TRBV7-8 to TRBJ2-3, with D possibly matching TRBD1 (6 bases). The germline V and J ends were trimmed by 2 bases and 3 bases, with 12 bases remaining between them. The CDR3 spans 15 residues. Germline loops: CDR1 SGHVS, CDR2 FQNEAQ. This chain's CDR3 is CASSLLTGGTDTQYF. The CDR3 nucleotides are TGTGCCAGCAGCTTATTGACAGGAGGTACAGATACGCAGTATTTT.

The V gene is TRBV23-1, the J gene TRBJ1-5, with 8 positions matching TRBD1. TRBV23-1 is treated as an ORF (open reading frame) with a function not yet certain. V shed 2 bases and J 3 bases; nucleotides not matched to a gene: 12. CDR3 length: 18 residues. DNA for the CDR3: TGCGCCAGCAGTCAACTGAAAATCGGGGACAGGAACAATCAGCCCCAGCATTTT. Residues: CASSQLKIGDRNNQPQHF.

The J gene is TRBJ1-3, the V gene TRBV19; a possible D gene is TRBD1 (6 bases). The germline gives CDR1 LNHDA, CDR2 SQIVND (reference sequence). This CDR3 spans 16 amino acids. V was cut by 2 bases and J by 2 bases, with 13 bases left in between. In DNA form, the CDR3 reads TGTGCCAGTAGTATACGCCCCTACAGGGCTGGAAACACCATATATTTT. Encoded protein: CASSIRPYRAGNTIYF. Filled out from reference TRBV19 and TRBJ1-3, the complete variable domain reads DGGITQSPKYLFRKEGQNVTLSCEQNLNHDAMYWYRQDPGQGLRLIYYSQIVNDFQKGDIAEGYSVSREKKESFPLTVTSAQKNPTAFYLCASSIRPYRAGNTIYFGEGSWLTVV.

Concerning this clone: Other DNA sequences from this sample encode an identical CDR3 as well. The chain employs TRBV19 and TRBJ1-2; D might be TRBD1 (5 bases). The CDR3 loop spans 13 amino acids. Germline CDR1 reads LNHDA; CDR2 reads SQIVND (reference sequence). Trimming stripped 3 bases from V and 5 bases from J, with 10 bases between. The CDR3 DNA sequence: TGTGCCAGTAGTATTGGTCAGGGTTATGGCTACACCTTC. Translated, it gives CASSIGQGYGYTF.

This clone was found once. This chain links TRBV11-2 with TRBJ1-2, with D hard to call. With 3 bases removed from V and 1 base from J, the gap between germline ends came to 21 bases. Germline loops: CDR1 SGHAT, CDR2 FQNNGV. The CDR3 has 18 residues. The CDR3 loop reads CASSFGHDPFQLNYGYTF. The CDR3 nucleotides read TGTGCCAGCAGCTTTGGGCACGATCCCTTCCAACTTAACTATGGCTACACCTTC. Full variable domain (rest looked up from reference TRBV11-2 and TRBJ1-2): EAGVAQSPRYKIIEKRQSVAFWCNPISGHATLYWYQQILGQGPKLLIQFQNNGVVDDSQLPKDRFSAERLKGVDSTLKIQPAKLEDSAVYLCASSFGHDPFQLNYGYTFGSGTRLTVV.

The chain combines TRBV4-1 with TRBJ2-5; the D gene is possibly TRBD1 (6 bases). Germline CDR1 and CDR2: MGHRA and YSYEKL. V dropped 0 bases and J dropped 7 bases, with 15 bases sitting between them. The CDR3 totals 15 residues. This CDR3 is CASSQDGQISRTQYF. CDR3 nucleotide sequence: TGCGCCAGCAGCCAAGACGGACAGATTTCAAGGACCCAGTACTTC.

The rearrangement links TRBV6-1 to TRBJ2-1, with 10 nucleotides matching TRBD2. J lost 12 bases, V lost 3 bases, and 5 bases had no gene match. This CDR3 has 13 amino acids. CDR1 is MNHNS, CDR2 SASEGT, per germline. CDR3 residues: CASSDTGLARQFF. Written as DNA, the CDR3 is TGTGCCAGCAGTGATACGGGACTAGCGAGGCAGTTCTTC.

The table lists this clone with a count of one. The chain is built from TRBV7-8 and TRBJ2-3; the match to TRBD2 covers 10 bases. This CDR3 spans 16 amino acids. The junction had 5 bases not matched to a gene; V was cut back by 5 bases and J by 0 bases. CDR1 is SGHVS, CDR2 FQNEAQ, per germline. The CDR3 sequence: CASSPRTSGSTDTQYF. The CDR3 DNA is TGTGCCAGCAGCCCTCGGACTAGCGGTAGCACAGATACGCAGTATTTT.

The rearrangement links TRBV12-3 or TRBV12-4 to TRBJ2-5; D ambiguous. There are 13 residues in the CDR3. Between the trimmed V and J ends, which lost 8 bases and 5 bases, there was a span of 15 bases. In nucleotides, the CDR3 is TGTGCCAGCGGATGGATAGGAGTGGAGACCCAGTACTTC. Protein product: CASGWIGVETQYF.